The clone carrying this T cell receptor beta chain was detected ten times or more. Germline-derived CDR1 and CDR2 are DFQATT and SNEGSKA (reference sequence). CDR3 length: 12 residues. Trimming cost V 6 bases and J 7 bases, with 12 bases left between them. This specimen comes from a study of early T cells in non-severe SARS-CoV-2 infection. Each cDNA molecule carried a unique molecular identifier. TCRdb redid the calling of the 5' RACE reads with MiXCR, one entry per CDR3 protein. The repertoire consists of fewer than 45,000 distinct CDR3 sequences, with 9.9% occurring once and the leading ten covering about 12%.

The V and J genes are TRBV20-1 and TRBJ2-2; no firm D call. The TCR originated in an adult who was a healthcare worker with PCR-confirmed SARS-CoV-2 infection or an uninfected control (not recorded which). The sequenced sample was whole blood. CDR3 sequence (DNA): TGCAGTGCACCAACAGCCCTCGGGGAGCTGTTTTTT. Encoded protein: CSAPTALGELFF.